The TCR beta chain under discussion was sequenced for a study of blood T cell repertoires in COVID-19. In the original analysis: How many nucleated cells were present was estimated from reference gene primer amplification. Some clones are missing from TCRdb's copy, which holds only in-frame ones; the method was immunoSEQ multiplex PCR. V and J calls and clone size are copied from that table; D and trimming were computed from the DNA. Of about 330,000 clones listed, under 95% are singletons. This clone was detected a few times. Participants' own reports of clinical history determined their cohort assignment. Donors in Cohort 3 who had recovered were those with two negative PCRs, healthcare professional clearance, or resolution of their symptoms. Trimming shortened V by 2 bases and J by 5 bases, and 16 bases separated the two germline ends. Germline CDR1 reads SGHAT; CDR2 reads FQNNGV. The CDR3 covers 17 residues.

This TCR was sampled from a woman aged 25-40 years who had recovered from COVID-19. The chain employs TRBV11-2 and TRBJ1-6, with no clear D. Sequenced input: PBMCs or T cells enriched from blood (not recorded which). CDR3 nucleotide sequence: TGTGCCAGCAGCTTAACCCCCTACGCCGAGGATAATTCACCCCTCCACTTT. Protein: CASSLTPYAEDNSPLHF.